A single sample is the source of the 29 T cell receptor beta chains below, sequenced in a study of blood T cells in healthy people across ages. It was with a sample-barcoded 5' primer and a J-beta primer mix that a second PCR of about 6 to 12 cycles was run. TCRdb passed the 5' RACE reads through MiXCR, listing each CDR3 protein once. The table lists approximately 900,000 distinct CDR3 sequences, 25% to 35% of them singletons. The same data also contributed to another study, on T cells of mothers and their children.

Sequenced material: blood. The receptor set was obtained from a woman between 40 and 50 years old in good health.

Details on this clonotype: Possible read error: a much larger clone is one base away. The chain couples TRBV10-3 to TRBJ2-3; D possibly corresponds to TRBD2 (5 bases). The CDR3 is made up of 15 amino acids. Germline CDR1 ENHRY, CDR2 SYGVKD. CDR3 protein: CAIGENSVDTDTQYF. CDR3 DNA: TGTGCCATCGGTGAAAATAGCGTTGACACAGATACGCAGTATTTT.

About this clonotype itself: Being one base from a much bigger clone, this may be a read error. This chain connects TRBV6-6 to TRBJ2-4, with TRBD2 identical over 15 bases. Germline loops: CDR1 MNHNY, CDR2 SVGAGI (reference sequence). Trimming removed 7 bases from V and 13 bases from J; junction bases left unmatched: 14. The CDR3 is 16 residues long. The CDR3 DNA reads as TGTGCCAGCACCCTAGGGACTAGCGGGGGGTACAATGAGCAGTACTTC. Its translation is CASTLGTSGGYNEQYF.

This sequence joins TRBV14 and TRBJ2-7; D possibly corresponds to TRBD2 (7 bases). This CDR3 has 16 amino acids. From germline, CDR1 is SGHDN and CDR2 FVKESK. Trimming removed 4 bases at V and 0 bases at J, with 16 bases between. Here the CDR3 DNA reads TGTGCCAGCAGCCCTCGAGCAGGGGAGGGCTCCTACGAGCAGTACTTC. Protein product: CASSPRAGEGSYEQYF.

The rearrangement links TRBV7-2 to TRBJ2-1, with 9 bases that match TRBD1. Germline CDR1 reads SGHTA; CDR2 reads FQGNSA. CDR3 length: 13 residues. The ends lost 0 bases at V and 16 bases at J; junction bases unmatched: 7. In nucleotides, the CDR3 is TGTGCCAGCAGCTTAGCGAGCAGGGACAGGGACTTCTTC. It yields the protein CASSLASRDRDFF.

This chain connects TRBV20-1 to TRBJ1-6; no firm D call. V lost 6 bases, J lost 0 bases, and 12 bases lay in between. Germline CDR1 is DFQATT and CDR2 is SNEGSKA (reference sequence). This CDR3 has 15 residues. The CDR3 coding sequence is TGCAGTGCCCAGGTGCGGAGCTCCTATAATTCACCCCTCCACTTT. It is translated as CSAQVRSSYNSPLHF.

With respect to this clonotype: This clone may be a read error of a much larger clone one base away. The chain carries TRBV4-1 and TRBJ2-4; D is unresolved. TRBJ2-7 matches the DNA end more closely, so the J call is doubtful. The CDR3 has 14 amino acids. Germline V gene sequence: CDR1 MGHRA, CDR2 YSYEKL. For the CDR3, the DNA is TGCGCCAGCAGCCAAGTCGGGCAGGTCTACGAGCAGTACTTC. It translates to CASSQVGQVYEQYF.

The table lists this clonotype with many counts. The rearrangement uses TRBV12-3 or TRBV12-4 and TRBJ2-7, with D tentatively TRBD1 or TRBD2 (5 bases each). The CDR3 is 14 residues long. The V end was cut by 5 bases, the J end by 3 bases, with 14 bases between. This CDR3 reads CASSPQGRNYEQYF. CDR3 bases: TGTGCCAGCAGTCCCCAGGGACGGAACTACGAGCAGTACTTC.

This clonotype was seen a handful of times. The V call is TRBV29-1, the J call TRBJ2-3; 12 bases are shared with TRBD2. The CDR3 has 15 residues. In germline, CDR1 is SQVTM, CDR2 ANQGSEA. The V gene end was trimmed by 3 bases and the J gene end by 3 bases; junction bases not matched to a gene: 4. The CDR3, as DNA: TGCAGCGTTGATCTCGGGACTAGCGGGACAGATACGCAGTATTTT. Translation gives CSVDLGTSGTDTQYF.

The DNA for the CDR3 is TGCGCCAGCAGCTTGGAGGGCCTCAATGAGCAGTTCTTC. Amino acids: CASSLEGLNEQFF. The chain recombines TRBV5-1 with TRBJ2-1; D uncertain. The CDR3 spans 13 residues. Trimming removed 0 bases at V and 6 bases at J, with 7 bases between. The germline V gene has CDR1 SGHRS and CDR2 YFSETQ.

V is TRBV7-8 and J is TRBJ1-1, with D unresolved. Per the germline V gene, CDR1 is SGHVS and CDR2 is FQNEAQ. The CDR3 is 13 amino acids. Trimming took off 5 bases at V and 6 bases at J, with 13 bases between the two ends. CDR3 sequence: CASSLRSGAEAFF. In nucleotides, the CDR3 is TGTGCCAGCAGCCTGAGGAGTGGGGCTGAAGCTTTCTTT.

This clonotype came up many times. The gene calls are TRBV29-1 and TRBJ2-3; D remains ambiguous. V was shortened by 6 bases and J by 6 bases, with 10 bases between the two germline ends. The V gene's germline CDR1 is SQVTM and CDR2 ANQGSEA. The CDR3 spans 11 residues. CDR3 residues: CSVTDGDTQYF. The DNA for the CDR3 is TGCAGCGTAACGGACGGGGATACGCAGTATTTT.

This clonotype has just a few counts. The J gene is TRBJ1-2, the V gene TRBV5-1; TRBD1 matches 9 bases. The CDR3 consists of 16 residues. V lost 5 bases and J lost 1; bases outside the gene matches: 9. CDR1 is SGHRS and CDR2 is YFSETQ in the germline V gene. CDR3 protein: CASSPGQGIRNYGYTF. Written as DNA, the CDR3 is TGCGCCAGCAGTCCGGGACAGGGAATCCGTAACTATGGCTACACCTTC.

This clonotype was counted a few times. The chain employs TRBV25-1 and TRBJ2-3, with D possibly TRBD1 on 5 matching bases. Germline lookup yields CDR1 MGHDK and CDR2 SYGVNS. Trimming stripped 0 bases from V and 1 base from J, with 17 bases between. This CDR3 is 18 amino acids long. The CDR3 DNA reads as TGTGCCAGCAGTGAATACTCGCAAGGGGTAGAGGGCACAGATACGCAGTATTTT. It codes for CASSEYSQGVEGTDTQYF.

V and J are TRBV2 and TRBJ1-4; TRBD1 might be the D (6 bases). Per germline, CDR1 SNHLY and CDR2 FYNNEI. V lost 3 bases and J 7 bases, leaving 12 bases between the germline ends. This CDR3 spans 14 amino acids. The CDR3 is CASSDQGRGEKLFF. DNA for the CDR3: TGTGCCAGCAGTGATCAGGGGAGGGGTGAAAAACTGTTTTTT.

This chain links TRBV28 with TRBJ2-1, with 9 bases fitting TRBD1. V was clipped by 5 bases and J by 6 bases; unmatched bases: 8. This CDR3 comprises 15 residues. Germline CDR1 MDHEN, CDR2 SYDVKM. The CDR3 DNA is TGTGCCAGCAGTACCGGGACAGGGCGTTTCAATGAGCAGTTCTTC. This sequence encodes CASSTGTGRFNEQFF.

V and J are TRBV24-1 and TRBJ1-2, with 8 bases that match TRBD1. The junction had 3 bases not matched to a gene; V was cut back by 3 bases and J by 4 bases. This CDR3 is built from 14 residues. CDR1 is KGHDR, CDR2 SFDVKD, per germline. The chain's CDR3 is CATSDPDRAYGYTF. CDR3 bases: TGTGCCACCAGTGATCCGGACAGGGCCTATGGCTACACCTTC.

This clonotype was counted ten times or more. This chain links TRBV7-8 with TRBJ2-7; 9 positions match TRBD2. The CDR3 consists of 15 residues. V dropped 2 bases and J dropped 4; count of bases not matched to a gene: 6. In germline, CDR1 is SGHVS, CDR2 FQNEAQ. In DNA, the CDR3 is TGTGCCAGCAGCTTATTCCCCAGCGGGGGGTACGAGCAGTACTTC. Protein product: CASSLFPSGGYEQYF.

This clonotype was recorded at least ten times. The rearrangement joins TRBV6-5 to TRBJ1-2, with a tentative D call TRBD1 (6 bases). Between the trimmed V and J ends, which lost 6 bases and 2 bases, there was a span of 10 bases. The CDR3 has 13 amino acids. The germline V gene has CDR1 MNHEY and CDR2 SVGAGI. The CDR3 here is CASRRTVNYGYTF. CDR3 sequence (DNA): TGTGCCAGCAGACGGACAGTAAACTATGGCTACACCTTC.

This clonotype showed up many times. The chain combines TRBV5-1 with TRBJ1-6; D is unresolved. The germline V gene encodes CDR1 SGHRS and CDR2 YFSETQ. There are 14 residues in the CDR3. Trimming took off 7 bases at V and 7 bases at J, with 15 bases between the two ends. CDR3 sequence: CASRKGQENSPLHF. In DNA, the CDR3 is TGCGCCAGCCGTAAGGGCCAGGAGAATTCACCCCTCCACTTT.

The V and J genes are TRBV7-2 and TRBJ2-2; D is perhaps TRBD1 (6 bases). The better agreement between TRBJ2-3 and the DNA end casts doubt on the J call. The germline V gene has CDR1 SGHTA and CDR2 FQGNSA. The CDR3 is 14 amino acids. CDR3 loop: CASSPQGLSDTQYF. The CDR3 DNA is TGTGCCAGCAGCCCCCAGGGGCTCTCAGATACGCAGTATTTT.

The table lists this clonotype with many counts. The genes are TRBV7-8 and TRBJ1-2; D unresolved. CDR1 SGHVS and CDR2 FQNEAQ come from the germline V gene. This CDR3 has 14 residues. V dropped 1 base and J dropped 5 bases, with 11 bases sitting between them. Written as DNA, the CDR3 is TGTGCCAGCAGCTTAGGTTTCGAGCTATATGGCTACACCTTC. Protein sequence: CASSLGFELYGYTF.

Many counts were recorded for this clonotype. The genes are TRBV15 and TRBJ2-7; D is tentatively TRBD1 or TRBD2 (5 bases each). Germline CDR1 is LNHNV and CDR2 is YYDKDF (reference sequence). V gave up 2 bases and J gave up 1 base, with 21 bases separating them. There are 18 residues in the CDR3. This CDR3 reads CATSRRDGSIRASYEQYF. In nucleotides, the CDR3 is TGTGCCACCAGCAGAAGGGACGGGTCAATTCGGGCTTCCTACGAGCAGTACTTC.

At least ten counts were recorded for this clonotype. The chain couples TRBV7-2 to TRBJ1-2, with D possibly being TRBD1 (6 bases). V lost 5 bases to trimming and J lost 8 bases, with 9 bases between them. This CDR3 has 11 residues. In germline, CDR1 is SGHTA, CDR2 FQGNSA. This CDR3 is CASSPGHGYTF. CDR3 coding DNA: TGTGCCAGCAGCCCGGGACACGGCTACACCTTC.

The sample holds one count of this clonotype. The CDR3 loop reads CSALTGASNQPQHF. CDR3 in DNA: TGCAGTGCTTTGACAGGGGCTAGCAATCAGCCCCAGCATTTT. The chain combines TRBV20-1 with TRBJ1-5; 8 nucleotides match TRBD1. The junction had 3 bases not matched to a gene; V was cut back by 5 bases and J by 0 bases. The V gene's germline CDR1 is DFQATT and CDR2 SNEGSKA (reference sequence). This CDR3 is built from 14 residues.

This clonotype has only a few counts. This chain connects TRBV30 to TRBJ2-7; D gene uncertain. The CDR3 covers 13 residues. V was clipped by 0 bases and J by 1 base, with 7 bases between them. CDR1 and CDR2 from the germline V gene are GTSNPN and SVGIG (reference sequence). The CDR3 sequence: CAWSVSRSYEQYF. As DNA, the CDR3 is TGTGCCTGGAGTGTAAGCCGGTCCTACGAGCAGTACTTC.

The rearrangement uses TRBV1 and TRBJ1-5; TRBD1, as called in the table, went unchecked against the DNA. TRBV1 is a listed pseudogene. This CDR3 contains 19 residues. CDR3 protein: CTSSQVFHFGQGGNQPQHF. Written as DNA, the CDR3 is TGCACCAGCAGCCAAGTCTTTCACTTCGGCCAGGGGGGTAATCAGCCCCAGCATTTT.

The chain joins TRBV6-2 or TRBV6-3 to TRBJ1-2; D call uncertain. Trimming pared 2 bases from V and 11 bases from J, leaving 9 bases between. CDR3 size: 11 residues. The V gene's germline CDR1 is MNHEY and CDR2 SVGEGT. CDR3 sequence reads: CASSYGRSYTF. The CDR3 bases are TGTGCCAGCAGTTACGGCAGATCATACACCTTC.

About this clonotype itself: At one boundary the junction diverges from the germline segment, which might be a read error. The rearrangement joins TRBV28 to TRBJ1-2; 8 nucleotides match TRBD1. This CDR3 region has 14 residues. Per germline, CDR1 MDHEN and CDR2 SYDVKM. In DNA form, the CDR3 reads TGTTCCAGCACCTCTAGGACAGGGTACGAGGGCTACACCTTC. Translating it yields CSSTSRTGYEGYTF.

V and J are TRBV5-5 and TRBJ1-4, with 9 bases identical to TRBD1. V lost 4 bases, J lost 7 bases, and 8 bases stayed unmatched. CDR1 SGHKS and CDR2 YYEKEE come from the germline V gene (reference sequence). The CDR3 runs 15 residues. The CDR3, as DNA: TGTGCCAGCAGCCAAACCGGGACAGGGAGTGAAAAACTGTTTTTT. Amino acids: CASSQTGTGSEKLFF.